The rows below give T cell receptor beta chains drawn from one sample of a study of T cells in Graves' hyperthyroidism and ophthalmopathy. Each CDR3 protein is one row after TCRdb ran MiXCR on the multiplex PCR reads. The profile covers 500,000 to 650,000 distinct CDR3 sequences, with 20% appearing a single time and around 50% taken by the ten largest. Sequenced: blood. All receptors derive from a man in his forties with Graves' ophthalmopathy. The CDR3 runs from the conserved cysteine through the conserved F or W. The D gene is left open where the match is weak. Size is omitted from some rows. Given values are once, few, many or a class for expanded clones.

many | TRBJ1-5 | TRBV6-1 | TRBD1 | CASRPGTAQNGNQPQHF | TGTGCCAGCAGGCCCGGGACAGCCCAGAACGGCAATCAGCCCCAGCATTTT
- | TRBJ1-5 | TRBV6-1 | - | CASKIDLNSNQPQHF | TGTGCCAGCAAAATAGACCTCAATAGCAATCAGCCCCAGCATTTT
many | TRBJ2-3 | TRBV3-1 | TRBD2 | CASSPERGGVGTDTQYF | TGTGCCAGCAGCCCTGAGCGGGGGGGCGTCGGTACAGATACGCAGTATTTT
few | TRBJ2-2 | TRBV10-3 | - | CAISESGELFF | TGTGCCATCAGTGAGTCCGGGGAGCTGTTTTTT
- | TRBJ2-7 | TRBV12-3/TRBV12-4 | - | CASGSDDEQYF | TGTGCCAGCGGTTCGGACGACGAGCAGTACTTC
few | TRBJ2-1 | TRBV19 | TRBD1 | CASSRVTGGGNEQFF | TGTGCCAGTAGCAGGGTGACAGGGGGCGGGAATGAGCAGTTCTTC
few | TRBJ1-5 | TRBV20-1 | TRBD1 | CSAPRQGPHQPQHF | TGCAGTGCGCCGCGACAGGGGCCGCATCAGCCCCAGCATTTT
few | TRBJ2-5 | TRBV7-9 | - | CASSNREETQYF | TGTGCCAGCAGCAACAGGGAGGAGACCCAGTACTTC
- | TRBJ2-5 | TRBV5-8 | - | CASSLDSGVMYQETQYF | TGTGCCAGCAGCTTAGATTCAGGCGTAATGTACCAAGAGACCCAGTACTTC
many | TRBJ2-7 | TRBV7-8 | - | CASSSLEGSYEQYF | TGTGCCAGCAGCTCTTTAGAGGGATCCTACGAGCAGTACTTC
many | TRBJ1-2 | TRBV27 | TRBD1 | CASSFLQGAGGYTF | TGTGCCAGCAGTTTCCTACAGGGGGCGGGAGGCTACACCTTC
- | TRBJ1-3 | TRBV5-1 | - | CASSLAARGTGNTIYF | TGCGCCAGCAGCTTGGCCGCTCGGGGGACTGGAAACACCATATATTTT
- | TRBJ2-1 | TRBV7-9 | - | CASSLGLVHSNEQFF | TGTGCCAGCAGCTTAGGGCTAGTTCATAGCAATGAGCAGTTCTTC
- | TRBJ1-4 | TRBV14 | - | CASSQVGVTNEELFF | TGTGCCAGCAGCCAAGTTGGAGTAACTAATGAAGAACTGTTTTTT
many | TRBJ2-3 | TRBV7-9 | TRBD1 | CASSMTGGKTDTQYF | TGTGCCAGCAGCATGACAGGGGGCAAGACAGATACGCAGTATTTT
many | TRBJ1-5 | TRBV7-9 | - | CASSGPLDGNQPQHF | TGTGCCAGCAGCGGGCCCCTAGACGGCAATCAGCCCCAGCATTTT
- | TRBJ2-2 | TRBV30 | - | CAWNLDGYNIDKRLFF | TGTGCCTGGAACTTGGACGGTTATAACATCGATAAGCGGCTGTTTTTT
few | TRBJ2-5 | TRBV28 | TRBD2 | CASSPPVIAGGETQYF | TGTGCCAGCAGTCCCCCAGTTATAGCGGGGGGGGAGACCCAGTACTTC
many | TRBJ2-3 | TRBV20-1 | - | CSVPTGESTDTQYF | TGCAGCGTACCGACGGGGGAAAGCACAGATACGCAGTATTTT
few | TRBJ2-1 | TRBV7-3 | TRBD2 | CASNFTSGGYNEQFF | TGTGCCAGCAACTTTACTAGCGGGGGGTACAATGAGCAGTTCTTC
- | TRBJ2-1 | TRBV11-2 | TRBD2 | CASTPITGGNEQFF | TGTGCCAGCACCCCCATCACGGGGGGGAATGAGCAGTTCTTC
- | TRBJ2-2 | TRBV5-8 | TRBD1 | CASSKGQGANTGELFF | TGTGCCAGCAGCAAGGGACAGGGGGCGAACACCGGGGAGCTGTTTTTT
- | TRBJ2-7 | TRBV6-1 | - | CASSGRGPHYEQYF | TGTGCCAGCAGTGGCAGGGGACCCCACTACGAGCAGTACTTC
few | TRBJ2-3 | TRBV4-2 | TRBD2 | CASSGLAGDTQYF | TGTGCCAGCAGCGGACTAGCGGGAGATACGCAGTATTTT
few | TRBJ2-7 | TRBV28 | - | CASSLWSGYEQYF | TGTGCCAGCAGCTTGTGGTCGGGCTACGAGCAGTACTTC